The rows below give T cell receptor beta chains drawn from one sample of a study of OX40 agonist ivuxolimab in advanced cancers. The table came from immunoSEQ multiplex PCR; TCRdb's copy has only in-frame clones and leaves some out. The top ten hold about 0.31% of the sample, which has about 68,000 clones, about 91% seen once. Sequencing used CD4+ or CD8+ T cells sorted from blood, obtained in a trial of the OX40 agonist ivuxolimab. The source of these receptors is an adult with an advanced solid tumor such as melanoma, head and neck, liver or kidney cancer. The CDR3 runs from the conserved cysteine through the conserved F or W. The D gene is left open where the match is weak. Clone sizes are given selectively: once, few, many, or a class where the clone is expanded.

>TRBV7-9|NA|TRBJ2-1|TRBD2
TGTGCCAGCAGCTTTGGAGGACTAGCGGGAGTTGAGCAGTTCTTC
CASSFGGLAGVEQFF
>TRBV5-5|NA|TRBJ2-2|NA
TGTGCCAGCAGCTTGACACTGAACACCGGGGAGCTGTTTTTT
CASSLTLNTGELFF
>TRBV7-9|NA|TRBJ1-1|NA
TGTGCCAGCAGCGTTCAGGGAGAGGCCACTGAAGCTTTCTTT
CASSVQGEATEAFF
>TRBV6-5|NA|TRBJ1-3|NA
TGTGCCAGCAGTGCGACCGGGACAAGTGGAAACACCATATATTTT
CASSATGTSGNTIYF
>TRBV27|NA|TRBJ1-1|NA
TGTGCCAGCAGTTCGGAGGGTACAGGGAACACTGAAGCTTTCTTT
CASSSEGTGNTEAFF
>TRBV10-1|NA|TRBJ2-7|TRBD2
TGCGCCAGCAGTGAGAGTAAAGCGGGAGGCTACGAGCAGTACTTC
CASSESKAGGYEQYF
>TRBV7-9|NA|TRBJ2-1|TRBD2
TGTGCCAGCAGCCAGGGAGGGCTAGCGGGCAAGTCCTACAATGAGCAGTTCTTC
CASSQGGLAGKSYNEQFF
>TRBV28|NA|TRBJ2-7|NA
TGTGCCAGCAGTTCCCGGACCTTCCACGAGCAGTACTTC
CASSSRTFHEQYF
>TRBV27|NA|TRBJ1-2|NA
TGTGCCAGCAGTTATCGCGTTGGGGCAGCGATCAGCTATGGCTACACCTTC
CASSYRVGAAISYGYTF
>TRBV11-2|NA|TRBJ1-2|TRBD1
TGTGCCAGCAGCACGGGGGACAGGGTAAGGGAAGACTATGGCTACACCTTC
CASSTGDRVREDYGYTF
>TRBV18|NA|TRBJ1-2|TRBD1
TGTGCCAGCTCACCCTTACAGGGGGCGCTTTATGGCTACACCTTC
CASSPLQGALYGYTF
>TRBV6-5|NA|TRBJ2-2|TRBD2
TGTGCCAGCAGCTGGCGGGGGGCCGGGGAGCTGTTTTTT
CASSWRGAGELFF
>TRBV5-5|NA|TRBJ2-1|NA
TGTGCCAGCAGCTTGGGACAGGCATACAATGAGCAGTTCTTC
CASSLGQAYNEQFF
>TRBV15|NA|TRBJ2-2|NA
TGTGCCACCAGCAGCAGGGTTTATGGCACCGGGGAGCTGTTTTTT
CATSSRVYGTGELFF
>TRBV6-5|NA|TRBJ1-5|NA
TGTGCCAGCAGTTACTTGGGGAGGGATCAGCCCCAGCATTTT
CASSYLGRDQPQHF
>TRBV20-1|NA|TRBJ2-3|NA
TGCAGTGCTAGACTTTCAGATACGCAGTATTTT
CSARLSDTQYF
>TRBV21-1|NA|TRBJ2-3|NA
TGTGCCAGCAGTGCTAGCGGGAGGTGCGGGGATACGCAGTATTTT
CASSASGRCGDTQYF
>TRBV7-2|NA|TRBJ1-4|TRBD1
TGTGCCAGCAGCCCCGACAGGGGGCGAGCTAATGAAAAACTGTTTTTT
CASSPDRGRANEKLFF
>TRBV27|once|TRBJ1-1|NA
TGTGCCAGCAGTCCTCGACAGAGGAACACTGAAGCTTTCTTT
CASSPRQRNTEAFF
>TRBV5-4|NA|TRBJ2-2|NA
TGTGCCAGCAGCTTGGGGCTAGACTCGAACACCGGGGAGCTGTTTTTT
CASSLGLDSNTGELFF
>TRBV7-2|NA|TRBJ2-7|TRBD2
TGTGCCAGCAGCCCCCGGGGTAGCGGGAGTGTAGCCGAGCAGTACTTC
CASSPRGSGSVAEQYF
>TRBV19|NA|TRBJ1-5|NA
TGTGCCAGTAGTATAGATTACCCGGGAAATCAGCCCCAGCATTTT
CASSIDYPGNQPQHF
>TRBV25-1|NA|TRBJ2-7|NA
TGTGCCAGCAGTAAACAGCCCGACTCCTACGAGCAGTACTTC
CASSKQPDSYEQYF
>TRBV29-1|NA|TRBJ2-7|NA
TGCAGCGTTCTAGCACCTAACTACGAGCAGTACTTC
CSVLAPNYEQYF